The source of this T cell receptor (beta chain) is a study of type 1 regulatory T cells. About the research overall: An in vitro protocol generated T-allo10, a Tr1-enriched, alloantigen-specific CD4 T cell product.

T-allo10 cells from the graft donor were described as anergic, host-alloantigen-specific, and alloantigen-specific suppressors. The junction had 11 bases not matched to a gene; V was cut back by 2 bases and J by 4 bases. The CDR3 consists of 17 residues. CDR1 and CDR2 from the germline V gene are SGHRS and YFSETQ. TCRdb reprocessed the reads with MiXCR, giving one entry per CDR3 protein. Here the sample spans 60,000 to 80,000 distinct CDR3 sequences, about 69% being singletons. Turning to this clonotype: The antigen is not known.

This receptor was obtained from a human donor in good health. Sequenced input: cultured T cells, either the whole culture or a sorted T cell fraction (not recorded which). Subset indicated: Tr1-enriched cell product generated in vitro against host alloantigens. The chain employs TRBV5-1 and TRBJ2-3; 9 nucleotides align to TRBD2. CDR3 protein: CASSFLVRAGGSDTQYF. For the CDR3, the DNA is TGCGCCAGCAGCTTCCTCGTTAGAGCGGGAGGATCAGATACGCAGTATTTT.